This TCR beta chain was obtained from a study of blood T cell repertoires in COVID-19. CDR1 and CDR2 from the germline V gene are LGHDT and YNNKEL (reference sequence). V dropped 1 base and J dropped 6 bases, with 14 bases sitting between them. This CDR3 is built from 15 residues. As originally analysed: Counts of nucleated cells, estimated from reference gene primer amplification, were obtained. The table came from immunoSEQ multiplex PCR; TCRdb's copy has only in-frame clones and leaves some out. The D gene and trimming were derived from the DNA, and the V and J assignments and clone size from that table. The sample lists approximately 130,000 clones, approximately 87% seen once, with under 2.5% in the top ten.

The chain carries TRBV3-1 (or the pseudogene TRBV3-2) and TRBJ2-3; possibly TRBD2 for D (7 bases). Specimen: peripheral blood. The receptor comes from a man aged 50-59 years with active COVID-19. CDR3 bases: TGTGCCAGCAGCCAAGTGAGGGGGGGGATGGATACGCAGTATTTT. Amino acid sequence: CASSQVRGGMDTQYF.